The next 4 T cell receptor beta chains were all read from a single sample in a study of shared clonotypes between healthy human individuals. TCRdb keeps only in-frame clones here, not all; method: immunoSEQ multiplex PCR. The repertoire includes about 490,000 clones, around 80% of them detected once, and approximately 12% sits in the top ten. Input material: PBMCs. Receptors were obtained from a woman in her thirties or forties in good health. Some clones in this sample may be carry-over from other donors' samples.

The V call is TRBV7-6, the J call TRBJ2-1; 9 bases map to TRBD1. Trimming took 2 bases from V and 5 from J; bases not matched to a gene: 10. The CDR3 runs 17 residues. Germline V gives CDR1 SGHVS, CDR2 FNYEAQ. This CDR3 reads CASSLRGRDRADNEQFF. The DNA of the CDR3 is TGTGCCAGCAGCTTACGGGGCCGGGACAGGGCCGACAATGAGCAGTTCTTC. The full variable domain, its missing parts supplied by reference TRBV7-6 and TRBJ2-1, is GAGVSQSPRYKVTKRGQDVALRCDPISGHVSLYWYRQALGQGPEFLTYFNYEAQQDKSGLPNDRFSAERPEGSISTLTIQRTEQRDSAMYRCASSLRGRDRADNEQFFGPGTRLTVL.

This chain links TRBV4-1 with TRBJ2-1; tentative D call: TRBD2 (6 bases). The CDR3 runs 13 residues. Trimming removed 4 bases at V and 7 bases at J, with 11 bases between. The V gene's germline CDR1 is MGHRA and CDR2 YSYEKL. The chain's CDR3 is CASSPRGYNEQFF. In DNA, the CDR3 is TGCGCCAGCAGCCCCCGGGGGTATAATGAGCAGTTCTTC.

The CDR3 coding sequence is TGTGCCAGCACGTCCTCTCTATCAAGCTCCTACGAGCAGTACTTC. Encoded protein: CASTSSLSSSYEQYF. This chain connects TRBV6-6 to TRBJ2-7; D unclear. The CDR3 is 15 residues long. Deletions cut 7 bases from V and 0 bases from J, with 16 bases between. Germline CDR1 reads MNHNY; CDR2 reads SVGAGI (reference sequence).

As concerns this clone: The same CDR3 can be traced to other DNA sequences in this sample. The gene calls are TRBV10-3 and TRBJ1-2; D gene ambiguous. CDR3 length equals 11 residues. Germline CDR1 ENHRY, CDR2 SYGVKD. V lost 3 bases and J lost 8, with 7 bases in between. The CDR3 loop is CAISEGGGYTF. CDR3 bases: TGTGCCATCAGTGAAGGAGGCGGCTACACCTTC.